Listed below are T cell receptor beta chains from one sample, sequenced in a study of T cell changes during pregnancy in multiple sclerosis. Clones were sequenced by immunoSEQ multiplex PCR, and TCRdb holds only the in-frame ones, with some missing. This sample has about 80,000 clones, with 90% to 95% found just once. The starting material was peripheral blood, obtained before pregnancy. These receptors were taken from a female donor with multiple sclerosis, enrolled in a pregnancy study. The CDR3 runs from the conserved cysteine through the conserved F or W. D genes are given only for firm matches. For some rows the clone size is stated as once, few or many, or as a class when expanded; others skip it.

D gene: TRBD1; CDR3 length: 14; J gene: TRBJ2-7; V gene: TRBV7-9; clone size: NA; CDR3 protein: CASSSRDRGFEQYF; CDR3 DNA: TGTGCCAGCAGCTCACGGGACAGGGGGTTCGAGCAGTACTTC
D gene: TRBD1; CDR3 length: 15; J gene: TRBJ2-7; V gene: TRBV28; clone size: NA; CDR3 protein: CASSFAGGINYEQYF; CDR3 DNA: TGTGCCAGCAGTTTTGCAGGGGGAATCAACTACGAGCAGTACTTC
D gene: TRBD2; CDR3 length: 13; J gene: TRBJ2-7; V gene: TRBV6-1; clone size: NA; CDR3 protein: CASSEAGGGTSGF; CDR3 DNA: TGTGCCAGCAGTGAAGCAGGTGGCGGGACTAGCGGGTTC
D gene: NA; CDR3 length: 16; J gene: TRBJ2-2; V gene: TRBV13; clone size: NA; CDR3 protein: CASSLYEGVGPGELFF; CDR3 DNA: TGTGCCAGCAGCTTATATGAGGGAGTGGGTCCCGGGGAGCTGTTTTTT
D gene: TRBD2; CDR3 length: 17; J gene: TRBJ2-7; V gene: TRBV2; clone size: NA; CDR3 protein: CATNRGPTSGRADEQYF; CDR3 DNA: TGTGCCACCAACCGGGGACCAACTAGCGGGAGGGCCGACGAGCAGTACTTC
D gene: NA; CDR3 length: 11; J gene: TRBJ1-2; V gene: TRBV20-1; clone size: NA; CDR3 protein: CSAGAHEGYTF; CDR3 DNA: TGCAGTGCCGGAGCTCACGAGGGCTACACCTTC
D gene: TRBD1; CDR3 length: 15; J gene: TRBJ2-7; V gene: TRBV13; clone size: once; CDR3 protein: CASSLGGQGSYEQYF; CDR3 DNA: TGTGCCAGCAGCTTAGGGGGACAGGGTTCCTACGAGCAGTACTTC
D gene: NA; CDR3 length: 15; J gene: TRBJ2-7; V gene: TRBV5-6; clone size: NA; CDR3 protein: CASSLRGRAGVEQYF; CDR3 DNA: TGTGCCAGCAGCTTACGCGGGCGGGCCGGGGTTGAGCAGTACTTC
D gene: TRBD2; CDR3 length: 14; J gene: TRBJ2-1; V gene: TRBV5-1; clone size: NA; CDR3 protein: CASSPGLAGAEQFF; CDR3 DNA: TGCGCCAGCAGCCCGGGACTAGCGGGAGCTGAGCAGTTCTTC
D gene: NA; CDR3 length: 15; J gene: TRBJ2-7; V gene: TRBV7-8; clone size: NA; CDR3 protein: CASSLGLGGVGEQYF; CDR3 DNA: TGTGCCAGCAGCCTAGGCCTCGGCGGTGTGGGCGAGCAGTACTTC
D gene: NA; CDR3 length: 13; J gene: TRBJ1-2; V gene: TRBV29-1; clone size: NA; CDR3 protein: CSVEQGEYYGYTF; CDR3 DNA: TGCAGCGTTGAACAAGGAGAGTATTATGGCTACACCTTC
D gene: TRBD2; CDR3 length: 16; J gene: TRBJ2-7; V gene: TRBV7-8; clone size: NA; CDR3 protein: CASSFSGLASSYEQYF; CDR3 DNA: TGTGCCAGCAGCTTCTCGGGACTAGCGAGCTCCTACGAGCAGTACTTC
D gene: NA; CDR3 length: 15; J gene: TRBJ1-4; V gene: TRBV6-6; clone size: few; CDR3 protein: CASSYRRGTNEKLFF; CDR3 DNA: TGTGCCAGCAGTTACCGCAGGGGCACTAATGAAAAACTGTTTTTT
D gene: TRBD2; CDR3 length: 14; J gene: TRBJ2-7; V gene: TRBV28; clone size: NA; CDR3 protein: CASRKPGLDYEQYF; CDR3 DNA: TGTGCCAGCAGGAAACCGGGACTAGACTACGAGCAGTACTTC
D gene: NA; CDR3 length: 17; J gene: TRBJ2-7; V gene: TRBV15; clone size: NA; CDR3 protein: CATSRDRRLAQAYEQYF; CDR3 DNA: TGTGCCACCAGCAGAGATCGGAGGCTAGCGCAAGCCTACGAGCAGTACTTC
D gene: TRBD1; CDR3 length: 14; J gene: TRBJ2-7; V gene: TRBV19; clone size: NA; CDR3 protein: CASSLGQGDYEQYF; CDR3 DNA: TGTGCCAGCTCCCTCGGACAGGGGGACTACGAGCAGTACTTC
D gene: TRBD2; CDR3 length: 17; J gene: TRBJ2-5; V gene: TRBV12-5; clone size: NA; CDR3 protein: CASGLVLSGRGQETQYF; CDR3 DNA: TGTGCTAGTGGTTTGGTACTTAGCGGGAGAGGGCAAGAGACCCAGTACTTC
D gene: TRBD1; CDR3 length: 16; J gene: TRBJ2-1; V gene: TRBV7-2; clone size: NA; CDR3 protein: CASSLGGTGSYNEQFF; CDR3 DNA: TGTGCCAGCAGCTTAGGCGGGACAGGCTCCTACAATGAGCAGTTCTTC
D gene: TRBD1; CDR3 length: 13; J gene: TRBJ1-2; V gene: TRBV27; clone size: once; CDR3 protein: CASTTGGVRGYTF; CDR3 DNA: TGTGCCAGCACCACAGGGGGCGTCCGTGGCTACACCTTC
D gene: TRBD1; CDR3 length: 16; J gene: TRBJ2-1; V gene: TRBV11-2; clone size: NA; CDR3 protein: CASSLAGQAPYNEQFF; CDR3 DNA: TGTGCCAGCAGCTTAGCCGGACAGGCCCCCTACAATGAGCAGTTCTTC
D gene: TRBD1; CDR3 length: 15; J gene: TRBJ1-3; V gene: TRBV7-6; clone size: NA; CDR3 protein: CASSPWRGRRNTIYF; CDR3 DNA: TGTGCCAGCAGCCCGTGGAGGGGGCGAAGAAACACCATATATTTT
D gene: NA; CDR3 length: 15; J gene: TRBJ2-1; V gene: TRBV15; clone size: NA; CDR3 protein: CATSREAGSGIEQFF; CDR3 DNA: TGTGCCACCAGCAGAGAGGCCGGGAGTGGGATTGAGCAGTTCTTC
D gene: NA; CDR3 length: 15; J gene: TRBJ1-4; V gene: TRBV28; clone size: NA; CDR3 protein: CASSGNRDTRRKLFF; CDR3 DNA: TGTGCCAGCAGTGGTAACCGGGACACCAGGAGGAAACTGTTTTTT
D gene: TRBD2; CDR3 length: 16; J gene: TRBJ2-1; V gene: TRBV7-9; clone size: NA; CDR3 protein: CASRLAGGSSYNEQFF; CDR3 DNA: TGTGCCAGCAGGTTAGCGGGAGGATCTTCCTACAATGAGCAGTTCTTC
D gene: TRBD2; CDR3 length: 17; J gene: TRBJ2-2; V gene: TRBV4-2; clone size: NA; CDR3 protein: CASSQEASGVNTGELFF; CDR3 DNA: TGTGCCAGCAGCCAAGAGGCTAGCGGGGTGAACACCGGGGAGCTGTTTTTT
D gene: NA; CDR3 length: 16; J gene: TRBJ1-2; V gene: TRBV28; clone size: NA; CDR3 protein: CASSRGGANSRYGYTF; CDR3 DNA: TGTGCCAGCAGTCGAGGGGGGGCCAATTCTCGGTATGGCTACACCTTC
D gene: TRBD2; CDR3 length: 15; J gene: TRBJ2-5; V gene: TRBV27; clone size: NA; CDR3 protein: CASSLGGRALETQYF; CDR3 DNA: TGTGCCAGCAGTTTGGGGGGGAGGGCCTTGGAGACCCAGTACTTC
D gene: TRBD2; CDR3 length: 17; J gene: TRBJ2-1; V gene: TRBV9; clone size: NA; CDR3 protein: CASSTRGGTSGYNEQFF; CDR3 DNA: TGTGCCAGCAGCACGCGGGGGGGGACTAGCGGATACAATGAGCAGTTCTTC
D gene: NA; CDR3 length: 14; J gene: TRBJ1-1; V gene: TRBV19; clone size: NA; CDR3 protein: CASSINRMNTEAFF; CDR3 DNA: TGTGCCAGTAGTATAAACAGGATGAACACTGAAGCTTTCTTT
D gene: NA; CDR3 length: 13; J gene: TRBJ1-1; V gene: TRBV11-3; clone size: NA; CDR3 protein: CASSLGKGAGAFF; CDR3 DNA: TGTGCCAGCAGCTTAGGGAAAGGAGCGGGAGCTTTCTTT
D gene: NA; CDR3 length: 14; J gene: TRBJ1-5; V gene: TRBV28; clone size: NA; CDR3 protein: CASSLSFSNQPQHF; CDR3 DNA: TGTGCCAGCTCCCTAAGTTTTAGCAATCAGCCCCAGCATTTT
D gene: NA; CDR3 length: 12; J gene: TRBJ1-2; V gene: TRBV28; clone size: NA; CDR3 protein: CASSLEGDGYTF; CDR3 DNA: TGTGCCAGCAGTTTAGAAGGGGATGGCTACACCTTC
D gene: NA; CDR3 length: 14; J gene: TRBJ2-1; V gene: TRBV28; clone size: NA; CDR3 protein: CASGSSSSYNEQFF; CDR3 DNA: TGTGCCAGCGGGTCTTCTAGCTCCTACAATGAGCAGTTCTTC
D gene: NA; CDR3 length: 16; J gene: TRBJ2-2; V gene: TRBV9; clone size: few; CDR3 protein: CASSVESDTLTGELFF; CDR3 DNA: TGTGCCAGCAGCGTAGAGTCCGACACCCTCACCGGGGAGCTGTTTTTT
D gene: TRBD1; CDR3 length: 15; J gene: TRBJ2-7; V gene: TRBV7-2; clone size: NA; CDR3 protein: CASSSRQGFSYEQYF; CDR3 DNA: TGTGCCAGCAGCTCAAGACAGGGATTTTCCTACGAGCAGTACTTC
D gene: NA; CDR3 length: 15; J gene: TRBJ1-1; V gene: TRBV13; clone size: NA; CDR3 protein: CASSFRVQGNTEAFF; CDR3 DNA: TGTGCCAGCAGCTTTAGGGTGCAGGGGAACACTGAAGCTTTCTTT
D gene: NA; CDR3 length: 15; J gene: TRBJ2-7; V gene: TRBV9; clone size: NA; CDR3 protein: CASSVAAGVGYEQYF; CDR3 DNA: TGTGCCAGCAGCGTAGCGGCCGGGGTCGGGTACGAGCAGTACTTC
D gene: NA; CDR3 length: 14; J gene: TRBJ1-2; V gene: TRBV19; clone size: NA; CDR3 protein: CASSISPGINGYTF; CDR3 DNA: TGTGCCAGTAGTATTTCGCCAGGGATAAATGGCTACACCTTC
D gene: NA; CDR3 length: 19; J gene: TRBJ1-3; V gene: TRBV18; clone size: NA; CDR3 protein: CASSAELPGQRFSGNTIYF; CDR3 DNA: TGTGCCAGCTCAGCCGAATTGCCAGGACAGCGCTTCTCTGGAAACACCATATATTTT
D gene: TRBD2; CDR3 length: 19; J gene: TRBJ2-4; V gene: TRBV28; clone size: NA; CDR3 protein: CASSTQGLAGGFAKNIQYF; CDR3 DNA: TGTGCCAGCAGTACGCAGGGACTAGCGGGAGGGTTTGCCAAAAACATTCAGTACTTC
D gene: NA; CDR3 length: 14; J gene: TRBJ2-3; V gene: TRBV9; clone size: NA; CDR3 protein: CASSVGVVTDTQYF; CDR3 DNA: TGTGCCAGCAGCGTAGGAGTTGTCACAGATACGCAGTATTTT
D gene: TRBD1; CDR3 length: 14; J gene: TRBJ2-5; V gene: TRBV11-2; clone size: NA; CDR3 protein: CASSGQGSPLTQYF; CDR3 DNA: TGTGCCAGCAGTGGACAGGGGAGTCCTCTGACCCAGTACTTC
D gene: NA; CDR3 length: 15; J gene: TRBJ2-7; V gene: TRBV9; clone size: NA; CDR3 protein: CASSPGRTRNYEQYF; CDR3 DNA: TGTGCCAGCAGCCCAGGCAGGACACGAAACTACGAGCAGTACTTC
D gene: NA; CDR3 length: 15; J gene: TRBJ2-7; V gene: TRBV15; clone size: NA; CDR3 protein: CATSRDLASSYEQYF; CDR3 DNA: TGTGCCACCAGCAGAGATTTAGCCAGCTCCTACGAGCAGTACTTC
D gene: TRBD1; CDR3 length: 16; J gene: TRBJ2-7; V gene: TRBV11-2; clone size: once; CDR3 protein: CASSLAGTGSVYEQYF; CDR3 DNA: TGTGCCAGCAGCTTGGCCGGGACAGGGTCTGTCTACGAGCAGTACTTC
D gene: NA; CDR3 length: 12; J gene: TRBJ2-1; V gene: TRBV5-4; clone size: once; CDR3 protein: CASSLFPGLAFF; CDR3 DNA: TGTGCCAGCAGCTTGTTTCCGGGACTCGCCTTCTTC
D gene: NA; CDR3 length: 12; J gene: TRBJ2-3; V gene: TRBV5-1; clone size: NA; CDR3 protein: CASSLRVDTQYF; CDR3 DNA: TGCGCCAGCAGCTTACGGGTAGATACGCAGTATTTT
D gene: NA; CDR3 length: 18; J gene: TRBJ2-6; V gene: TRBV4-2; clone size: NA; CDR3 protein: CASSQDQVVSSGANVLTF; CDR3 DNA: TGTGCCAGCAGCCAAGATCAAGTCGTGAGCTCTGGGGCCAACGTCCTGACTTTC
D gene: TRBD2; CDR3 length: 17; J gene: TRBJ2-7; V gene: TRBV27; clone size: NA; CDR3 protein: CASSNRIAGGSSYEQYF; CDR3 DNA: TGTGCCAGCAGCAATCGAATAGCGGGCGGTAGCTCCTACGAGCAGTACTTC
D gene: NA; CDR3 length: 15; J gene: TRBJ2-2; V gene: TRBV6-5; clone size: once; CDR3 protein: CASTFGGRYTGELFF; CDR3 DNA: TGTGCCAGCACCTTTGGCGGGCGATACACCGGGGAGCTGTTTTTT
D gene: NA; CDR3 length: 11; J gene: TRBJ1-2; V gene: TRBV19; clone size: NA; CDR3 protein: CASTPGNGYTF; CDR3 DNA: TGTGCCAGTACCCCAGGGAATGGCTACACCTTC
D gene: TRBD1; CDR3 length: 17; J gene: TRBJ2-3; V gene: TRBV18; clone size: once; CDR3 protein: CASSPLLVRGRADTQYF; CDR3 DNA: TGTGCCAGCTCACCACTTCTGGTCAGGGGGCGCGCAGATACGCAGTATTTT
D gene: TRBD2; CDR3 length: 16; J gene: TRBJ2-3; V gene: TRBV9; clone size: NA; CDR3 protein: CASSQTSSGGSDTQYF; CDR3 DNA: TGTGCCAGCAGCCAAACCTCTAGCGGGGGATCAGATACGCAGTATTTT